The source of this TCR beta chain is a study of T cells in Graves' hyperthyroidism and ophthalmopathy. The table lists this clonotype with many counts. Diagnosing involved the use of clinical symptoms, serum thyroxine and TRAb, thyroid ultrasound and orbital computed tomography. With V trimmed by 0 bases and J by 0 bases, 3 bases remained unmatched. The CDR3 extends over 16 amino acids. Per the germline V gene, CDR1 is SGHRS and CDR2 is YFSETQ. The TCR beta CDR3 regions underwent amplification using RNA transcripts as the source. The HTBI primer set was used in a first-round RT-PCR of the TCR CDR3. TCRdb independently ran MiXCR on the multiplex PCR reads; one entry per CDR3 protein. The sample has hundreds of thousands of distinct CDR3 sequences; about 19% are singletons.

This chain uses TRBV5-1 with TRBJ2-1, with TRBD1 identical over 7 bases. The material sequenced was blood. The receptor's source is a man between 50 and 59 years old with Graves' ophthalmopathy. The CDR3 is CASSLASGGSYNEQFF. CDR3 coding DNA: TGCGCCAGCAGCTTGGCCTCAGGGGGCTCCTACAATGAGCAGTTCTTC.